This passage covers 14 T cell receptor beta chains from one sample sequenced in a study of Graves' ophthalmopathy and Graves' hyperthyroidism (dated 2018 in TCRdb). These reads were obtained on an Illumina HiSeq 2000. TCR beta CDR3 regions were amplified from RNA transcripts for repertoire sequencing. The first round of RT-PCR was done with HTBI primers and the Qiagen OneStep RT-PCR kit, and was followed by a second round of multiplex PCR, then size selection and purification. TCRdb passed the public sequencing reads through fastp at Q25 and MiXCR, retaining productive beta sequences. All rows with the same CDR3 protein become a single entry with the most common DNA and genes. This sample comprises about 220,000 distinct CDR3 sequences, roughly 21% of them detected only once. The ten largest clonotypes hold under 55% of the sample. The sample taken for sequencing was peripheral blood. The receptors stem from a woman in her forties or fifties with Graves' ophthalmopathy. Donor details come from another sample of the same person, matched by shared clones.

The chain uses TRBV20-1 and TRBJ2-3; perhaps TRBD2 as D (6 bases). V lost 6 bases, J lost 3 bases, and 13 bases lay in between. Germline lookup yields CDR1 DFQATT and CDR2 SNEGSKA (reference sequence). CDR3 length: 13 amino acids. The CDR3 DNA follows: TGCAGTGCCCAATTGGGGGGTACAGATACGCAGTATTTT. It is translated as CSAQLGGTDTQYF.

This sequence joins TRBV5-1 and TRBJ1-2; perhaps TRBD1 as D (5 bases). Germline V gives CDR1 SGHRS, CDR2 YFSETQ. The V and J ends lost 2 bases and 7 bases respectively, with 9 bases between them. The CDR3 has 12 amino acids. CDR3 protein: CASSFGTGGYTF. In nucleotides, the CDR3 is TGCGCCAGCAGCTTCGGGACGGGTGGCTACACCTTC.

This clonotype was counted a few times. The chain recombines TRBV4-2 with TRBJ2-7, with 9 positions matching TRBD1. The CDR3 spans 17 residues. V dropped 1 base and J dropped 3; count of bases not matched to a gene: 10. Germline V gene lookup returns CDR1 LGHNA and CDR2 YNFKEQ. CDR3 sequence (DNA): TGTGCCAGCAGCCAAGCTCTAGGGGGACAGGGTAGCTACGAGCAGTACTTC. It is translated as CASSQALGGQGSYEQYF.

This clonotype was picked up many times. The genes are TRBV11-2 and TRBJ2-7, with 9 bases lining up with TRBD1. Trimming cost V 0 bases and J 5 bases; bases outside gene matches: 8. The CDR3 length is 16 residues. The germline gives CDR1 SGHAT, CDR2 FQNNGV. The CDR3 here is CASSLDGYRGRDEQYF. The CDR3 coding sequence is TGTGCCAGCAGCTTAGACGGATACAGGGGGCGCGACGAGCAGTACTTC.

In this sample, this clonotype turned up many times. The chain carries TRBV20-1 and TRBJ1-1; D is perhaps TRBD1 (5 bases). The germline V and J ends were trimmed by 5 bases and 1 base, with 14 bases remaining between them. The CDR3 totals 14 residues. Germline V lookup: CDR1 DFQATT, CDR2 SNEGSKA (reference sequence). The CDR3 region has the DNA TGCAGTGCTCCAGGGAGTTACGAGAACACTGAAGCTTTCTTT. It yields the protein CSAPGSYENTEAFF.

This clonotype was detected ten times or more. The chain couples TRBV20-1 to TRBJ2-3; perhaps TRBD2 as D (5 bases). This CDR3 spans 16 amino acids. Germline CDR1 is DFQATT and CDR2 is SNEGSKA (reference sequence). Trimming pared 2 bases from V and 2 bases from J, leaving 17 bases between. The CDR3 sequence: CSARPRHEGATDTQYF. In DNA form, the CDR3 reads TGCAGTGCTAGACCCAGACATGAGGGAGCCACAGATACGCAGTATTTT.

This clonotype was found a few times. The chain combines TRBV4-1 with TRBJ1-2; D not resolved. The V gene lost 0 bases and the J gene lost 6 bases, with 11 bases spanning the gap. The CDR3 runs 14 residues. Germline CDR1 reads MGHRA; CDR2 reads YSYEKL. The CDR3 region is CASSQDFGRNGYTF. The CDR3 nucleotides are TGCGCCAGCAGCCAAGATTTTGGCAGAAATGGCTACACCTTC.

The chain is built from TRBV12-3 or TRBV12-4 and TRBJ2-5; D is possibly TRBD2 (5 bases). Trimming shortened V by 1 base and J by 5 bases, and 17 bases separated the two germline ends. The CDR3 runs to 16 residues. The CDR3 coding sequence is TGTGCCAGCAGTTTAGTGGCGACCCGGCAGCGGGAGACCCAGTACTTC. Translation gives CASSLVATRQRETQYF.

As regards this clonotype: The junction differs from germline at one of its ends, possibly a read error. The rearrangement joins TRBV6-1 to TRBJ1-4; TRBD1 is a possible D gene (5 bases). The CDR3 length is 15 residues. Germline lookup yields CDR1 MNHNS and CDR2 SASEGT. This CDR3 reads CASSRQERGGEKLLF. CDR3 nucleotides: TGTGCCAGCAGTAGACAAGAGAGGGGCGGTGAAAAACTGTTATTT.

This chain connects TRBV7-6 to TRBJ2-4; perhaps TRBD2 as D (6 bases). Trimming took off 5 bases at V and 2 bases at J, with 16 bases between the two ends. The CDR3 totals 16 residues. In germline, CDR1 is SGHVS, CDR2 FNYEAQ. The CDR3 DNA reads as TGTGCCAGCAGCGCCGAATCGGGACTTTCCAAAAACATTCAGTACTTC. It translates to CASSAESGLSKNIQYF.

This clonotype appeared many times. This rearrangement joins TRBV7-9 to TRBJ2-3; D is unclear. V was shortened by 7 bases and J by 0 bases, with 11 bases between the two germline ends. The CDR3 length is 14 residues. The germline V gene encodes CDR1 SEHNR and CDR2 FQNEAQ (reference sequence). CDR3 region: CASMSHVSTDTQYF. CDR3 in DNA: TGTGCCAGCATGAGTCATGTCAGCACAGATACGCAGTATTTT.

Note on this clonotype: A read error may explain this, as a much larger clone is one base away. The final CDR3 position lacks the conserved phenylalanine or tryptophan, pointing to a likely read error. The chain combines TRBV28 with TRBJ2-7; perhaps TRBD2 as D (7 bases). The CDR3 length is 16 residues. Trimming took 3 bases from V and 2 from J, leaving 17 bases between them. Germline CDR1 and CDR2: MDHEN and SYDVKM. The CDR3 region is CASSFRGGRMAYEQYL. The CDR3 nucleotides read TGTGCCAGCAGTTTCAGGGGAGGGCGGATGGCCTACGAGCAGTACCTC.

This clonotype was seen repeatedly, ten times or more. Relative to the germline gene, one junction end is altered; a read error may explain this. This chain uses TRBV12-3 or TRBV12-4 with TRBJ2-5; a possible D gene is TRBD2 (6 bases). The CDR3 length is 15 residues. CDR3 protein: CASSLVLAGEETQHF. The CDR3 nucleotides are TGTGCCAGCAGTTTAGTACTAGCTGGAGAGGAGACCCAGCACTTC.

In its sample, this clonotype was seen many times. The V gene is TRBV5-1, the J gene TRBJ2-5; D is perhaps TRBD2 (9 bases). The ends were cut back, 6 bases at V and 2 bases at J, with 20 bases in the middle. Germline loops: CDR1 SGHRS, CDR2 YFSETQ. This CDR3 has 16 amino acids. The CDR3 DNA follows: TGCGCCAGCAACAGGGGGGCTAGCGGGACACAAGAGACCCAGTACTTC. As protein: CASNRGASGTQETQYF.